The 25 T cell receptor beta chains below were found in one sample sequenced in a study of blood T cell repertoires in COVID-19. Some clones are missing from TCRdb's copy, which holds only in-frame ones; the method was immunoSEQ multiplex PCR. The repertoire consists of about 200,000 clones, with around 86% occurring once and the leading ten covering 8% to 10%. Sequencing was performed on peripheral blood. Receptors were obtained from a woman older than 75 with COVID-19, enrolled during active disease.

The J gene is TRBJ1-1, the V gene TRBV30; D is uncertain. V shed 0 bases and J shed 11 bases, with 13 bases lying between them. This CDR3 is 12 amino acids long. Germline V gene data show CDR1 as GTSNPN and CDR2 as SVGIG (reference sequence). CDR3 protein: CAWSVHSEAAFF. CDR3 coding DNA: TGTGCCTGGAGTGTACACTCCGAGGCGGCTTTCTTT. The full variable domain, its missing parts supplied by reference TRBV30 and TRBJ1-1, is SQTIHQWPATLVQPVGSPLSLECTVEGTSNPNLYWYRQAAGRGLQLLFYSVGIGQISSEVPQNLSASRPQDRQFILSSKKLLLSDSGFYLCAWSVHSEAAFFGQGTRLTVV.

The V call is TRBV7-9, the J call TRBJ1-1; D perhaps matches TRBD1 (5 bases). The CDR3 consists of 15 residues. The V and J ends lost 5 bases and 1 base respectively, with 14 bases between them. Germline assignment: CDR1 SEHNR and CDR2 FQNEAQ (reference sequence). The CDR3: CASSRVRQTNTEAFF. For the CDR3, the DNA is TGTGCCAGCAGCCGAGTCCGACAGACGAACACTGAAGCTTTCTTT.

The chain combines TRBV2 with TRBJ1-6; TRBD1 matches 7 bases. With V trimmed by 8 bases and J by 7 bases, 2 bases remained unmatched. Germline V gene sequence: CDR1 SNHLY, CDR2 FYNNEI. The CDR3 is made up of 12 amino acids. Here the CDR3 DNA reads TGTGCCAGCCAGGGGGAGAATTCACCCCTCCACTTT. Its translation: CASQGENSPLHF.

This chain's CDR3 is CAWGDTNTEAFF. The CDR3 DNA reads TGTGCCTGGGGGGACACAAACACTGAAGCTTTCTTT. The V gene is TRBV30, the J gene TRBJ1-1; D possibly corresponds to TRBD1 (6 bases). CDR3 length: 12 amino acids. V lost 5 bases to trimming and J lost 2 bases, with 9 bases between them. Germline CDR1 and CDR2: GTSNPN and SVGIG (reference sequence).

CDR3 in amino acids: CASSLEPGRASYGYTF. CDR3 sequence (DNA): TGCGCCAGCAGCTTGGAGCCGGGCAGGGCCTCCTATGGCTACACCTTC. The chain links TRBV5-1 to TRBJ1-2; perhaps TRBD1 as D (5 bases). The CDR3 extends over 16 amino acids. Germline CDR1 is SGHRS and CDR2 is YFSETQ. V was clipped by 0 bases and J by 4 bases, with 16 bases between them.

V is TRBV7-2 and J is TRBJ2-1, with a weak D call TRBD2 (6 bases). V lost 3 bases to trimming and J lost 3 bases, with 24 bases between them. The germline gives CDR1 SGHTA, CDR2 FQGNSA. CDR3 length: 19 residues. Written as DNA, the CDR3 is TGTGCCAGCAGCTTGAGCCGGGACTTACTTGACTCCTACTACAATGAGCAGTTCTTC. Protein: CASSLSRDLLDSYYNEQFF.

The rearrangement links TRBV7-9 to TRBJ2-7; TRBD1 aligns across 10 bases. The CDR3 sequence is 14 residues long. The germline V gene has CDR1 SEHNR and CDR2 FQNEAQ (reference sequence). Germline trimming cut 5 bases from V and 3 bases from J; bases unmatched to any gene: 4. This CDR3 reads CASSAWDRGYEQYF. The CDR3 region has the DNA TGTGCCAGCAGCGCCTGGGACAGGGGCTACGAGCAGTACTTC.

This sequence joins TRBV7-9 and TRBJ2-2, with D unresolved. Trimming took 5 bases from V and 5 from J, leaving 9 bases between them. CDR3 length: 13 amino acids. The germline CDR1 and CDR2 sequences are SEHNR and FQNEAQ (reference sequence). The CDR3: CASSETGTGELFF. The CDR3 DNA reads TGTGCCAGCAGCGAGACGGGTACCGGGGAGCTGTTTTTT.

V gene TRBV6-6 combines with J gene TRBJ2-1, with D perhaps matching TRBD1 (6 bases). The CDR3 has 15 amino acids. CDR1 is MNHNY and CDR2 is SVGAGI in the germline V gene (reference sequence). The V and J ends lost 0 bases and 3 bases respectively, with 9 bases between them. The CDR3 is CASSYSSTGYNEQFF. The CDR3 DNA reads TGTGCCAGCAGTTACTCGTCGACAGGCTACAATGAGCAGTTCTTC.

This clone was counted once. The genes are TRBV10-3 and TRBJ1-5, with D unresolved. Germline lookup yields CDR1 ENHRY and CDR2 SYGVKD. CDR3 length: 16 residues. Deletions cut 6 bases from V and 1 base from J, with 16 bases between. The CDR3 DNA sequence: TGTGCCATCAGCCCCGGGAGCCTTGGGAGCAATCAGCCCCAGCATTTT. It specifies CAISPGSLGSNQPQHF.

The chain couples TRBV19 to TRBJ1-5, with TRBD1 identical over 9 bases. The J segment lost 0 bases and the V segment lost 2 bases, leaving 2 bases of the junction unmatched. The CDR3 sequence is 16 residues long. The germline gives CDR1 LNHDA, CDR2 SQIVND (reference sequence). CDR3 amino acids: CASSIRTGDSNQPQHF. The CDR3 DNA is TGTGCCAGTAGTATAAGGACAGGGGATAGCAATCAGCCCCAGCATTTT.

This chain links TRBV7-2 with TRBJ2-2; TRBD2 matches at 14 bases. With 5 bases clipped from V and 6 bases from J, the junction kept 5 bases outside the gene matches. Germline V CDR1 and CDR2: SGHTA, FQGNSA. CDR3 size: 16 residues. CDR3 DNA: TGTGCCAGCAGCCGGGGACTAGCGGGAGCGGCCGGGGAGCTGTTTTTT. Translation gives CASSRGLAGAAGELFF.

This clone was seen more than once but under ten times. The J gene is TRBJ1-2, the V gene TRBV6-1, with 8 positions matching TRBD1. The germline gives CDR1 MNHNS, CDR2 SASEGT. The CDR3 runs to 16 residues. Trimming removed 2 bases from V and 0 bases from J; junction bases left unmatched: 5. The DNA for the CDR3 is TGTGCCAGCAGTGAAACCGCGACAGGGGCTAACTATGGCTACACCTTC. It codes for CASSETATGANYGYTF.

The CDR3 is CASVREQGARVNTEAFF. The CDR3 coding sequence is TGTGCCAGCGTCAGGGAACAGGGGGCGAGAGTGAACACTGAAGCTTTCTTT. V is TRBV2 and J is TRBJ1-1, with 9 bases that match TRBD1. Germline CDR1 is SNHLY and CDR2 is FYNNEI. J was trimmed by 0 bases and V by 8 bases; bases with no gene match: 13. CDR3 length: 17 residues.

The CDR3 nucleotides read TGTGCCAGCAGTTTATGGGGGGACAGGGGTGACACCTTC. It codes for CASSLWGDRGDTF. V gene TRBV28 combines with J gene TRBJ1-2; 10 bases align to TRBD1. J lost 12 bases, V lost 0 bases, and 4 bases had no gene match. The germline CDR1 and CDR2 sequences are MDHEN and SYDVKM. The CDR3 is made up of 13 amino acids.

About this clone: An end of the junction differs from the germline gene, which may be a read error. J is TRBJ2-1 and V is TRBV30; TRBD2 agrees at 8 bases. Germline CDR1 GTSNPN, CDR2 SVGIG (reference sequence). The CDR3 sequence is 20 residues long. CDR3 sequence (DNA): TGTGCCTGGAGTGTAGATTTTTCCAGCGGGAGTCTACCACTCGGGCGAGAGGCAATCTTC. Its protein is CAWSVDFSSGSLPLGREAIF. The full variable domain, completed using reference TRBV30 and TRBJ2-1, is SQTIHQWPATLVQPVGSPLSLECTVEGTSNPNLYWYRQAAGRGLQLLFYSVGIGQISSEVPQNLSASRPQDRQFILSSKKLLLSDSGFYLCAWSVDFSSGSLPLGREAIFGPGTRLTVL.

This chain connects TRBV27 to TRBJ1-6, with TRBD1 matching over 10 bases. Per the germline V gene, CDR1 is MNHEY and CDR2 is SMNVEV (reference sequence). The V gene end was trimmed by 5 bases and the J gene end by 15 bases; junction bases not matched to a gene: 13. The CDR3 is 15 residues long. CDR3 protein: CASSPIRDRGRLLHF. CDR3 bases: TGTGCCAGCAGTCCTATCCGGGACAGGGGTCGACTCCTCCACTTT.

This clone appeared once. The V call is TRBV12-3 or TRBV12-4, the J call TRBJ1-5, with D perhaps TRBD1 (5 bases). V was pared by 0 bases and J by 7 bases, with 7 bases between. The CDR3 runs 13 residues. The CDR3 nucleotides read TGTGCCAGCAGTTTAGCGCAGGGCCAGCCCCAGCATTTT. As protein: CASSLAQGQPQHF.

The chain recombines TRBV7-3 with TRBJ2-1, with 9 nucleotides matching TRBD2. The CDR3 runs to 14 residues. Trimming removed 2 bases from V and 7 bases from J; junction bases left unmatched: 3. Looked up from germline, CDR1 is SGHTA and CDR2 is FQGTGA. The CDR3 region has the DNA TGTGCCAGCAGCTTAGGGACTAGCATAAATGAGCAGTTCTTC. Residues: CASSLGTSINEQFF.

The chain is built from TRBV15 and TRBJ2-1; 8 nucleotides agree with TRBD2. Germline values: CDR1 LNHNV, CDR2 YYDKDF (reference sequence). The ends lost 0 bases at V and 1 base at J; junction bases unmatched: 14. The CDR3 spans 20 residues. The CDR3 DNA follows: TGTGCCACCAGCAGAGATAAGCCTAGCGGGTCCAGGAGGTCCTACAATGAGCAGTTCTTC. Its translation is CATSRDKPSGSRRSYNEQFF.

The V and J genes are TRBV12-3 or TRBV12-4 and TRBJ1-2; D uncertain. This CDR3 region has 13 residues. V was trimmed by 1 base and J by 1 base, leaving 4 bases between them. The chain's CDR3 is CASSLGSNYGYTF. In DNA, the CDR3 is TGTGCCAGCAGTTTAGGCAGTAACTATGGCTACACCTTC.

CDR3 bases: TGTGCCAGCAGCACGGAATCAGGGGAATGGTCCTACGAGCAGTACTTC. This sequence encodes CASSTESGEWSYEQYF. The genes are TRBV3-1 (or the pseudogene TRBV3-2) and TRBJ2-7, with TRBD1 as a possible D gene (6 bases). From germline, CDR1 is LGHDT and CDR2 YNNKEL (reference sequence). Trimming took 5 bases from V and 1 from J, leaving 18 bases between them. The CDR3 has 16 residues.

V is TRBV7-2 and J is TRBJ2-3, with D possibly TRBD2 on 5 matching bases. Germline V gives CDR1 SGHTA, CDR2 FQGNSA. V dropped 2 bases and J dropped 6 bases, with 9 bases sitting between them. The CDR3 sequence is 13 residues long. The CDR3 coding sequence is TGTGCCAGCAGCTTATGGGAGAGGGATACGCAGTATTTT. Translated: CASSLWERDTQYF.

Here the CDR3 DNA reads TGTGCCAGCAGCCGACAGGGTTTGGGAACTGAAGCTTTCTTT. As protein: CASSRQGLGTEAFF. The chain is built from TRBV5-6 and TRBJ1-1; 7 bases are a match to TRBD1. The CDR3 length is 14 residues. The V and J ends lost 4 bases and 5 bases, in that order; junction bases with no gene match: 8. From germline, CDR1 is SGHDT and CDR2 YYEEEE.

The DNA of the CDR3 is TGTGCCAGCAGCGTCGCTCCGGGACGGGGAGGCACTGAAGCTTTCTTT. This encodes CASSVAPGRGGTEAFF. The rearrangement uses TRBV9 and TRBJ1-1; D is possibly TRBD1 (5 bases). Trimming removed 2 bases from V and 4 bases from J, with 18 bases in between. Germline CDR1 and CDR2: SGDLS and YYNGEE. CDR3 length: 16 amino acids.